This entry lists 27 T cell receptor beta chains sequenced from one sample in a study of patients and donors after allogeneic stem cell transplantation. TCRdb fed the RT-PCR reads into MiXCR, producing one record per CDR3 protein. Here the sample spans about a million distinct CDR3 sequences, 15% to 20% being singletons. The source material was blood, either unsorted or a sorted T cell fraction (not recorded which). These TCRs come from a human donor who was either an allogeneic HSCT recipient or a stem cell or donor lymphocyte infusion donor (not recorded which). It is not recorded whose cells these are; they may come from a transplant donor.

V usage is TRBV9 and J usage is TRBJ1-6; D is ambiguous. The CDR3 is 15 residues long. Trimming took 5 bases from V and 4 from J, leaving 13 bases between them. Germline loops: CDR1 SGDLS, CDR2 YYNGEE. The CDR3 region has the DNA TGTGCCAGCAGTCCCAGGAGGGTTTATAATTCACCCCTCCACTTT. Residues: CASSPRRVYNSPLHF.

This clonotype has only a few counts. This rearrangement joins TRBV12-3 or TRBV12-4 to TRBJ2-3; unclear D gene. The CDR3 length is 14 residues. V dropped 4 bases and J dropped 3 bases, with 11 bases sitting between them. CDR3 in DNA: TGTGCCAGCAGTTCCGCTAGTTCTACAGATACGCAGTATTTT. It is translated as CASSSASSTDTQYF.

In this sample, this clonotype turned up a few times. The J gene is TRBJ2-3, the V gene TRBV7-2; D is uncertain. Trimming cost V 2 bases and J 2 bases, with 8 bases left between them. Germline-derived CDR1 and CDR2 are SGHTA and FQGNSA. This CDR3 is 14 amino acids long. CDR3 sequence (DNA): TGTGCCAGCAGCTTATCTACAGCCACAGATACGCAGTATTTT. Its protein is CASSLSTATDTQYF.

This clonotype was detected only a few times. The chain combines TRBV10-3 with TRBJ2-7; perhaps TRBD2 as D (6 bases). Germline assignment: CDR1 ENHRY and CDR2 SYGVKD. V was pared by 8 bases and J by 3 bases, with 11 bases between. The CDR3 contains 12 residues. In DNA, the CDR3 is TGTGCCATCTCTAGCGCTAACTACGAGCAGTACTTC. Residues: CAISSANYEQYF.

The V and J genes are TRBV13 and TRBJ2-1; D is unresolved. Trimming removed 0 bases at V and 9 bases at J, with 9 bases between. The CDR3 sequence is 13 residues long. The germline V gene has CDR1 PRHDT and CDR2 FYEKMQ (reference sequence). The CDR3 nucleotides are TGTGCCAGCAGCTTAGGCCCCCTAGGTGAGCAGTTCTTC. Residues: CASSLGPLGEQFF.

This clonotype has at least ten counts. CDR3 amino acids: CASSSGHFYGYTF. Written as DNA, the CDR3 is TGTGCCAGCAGTTCGGGACATTTCTATGGCTACACCTTC. The chain carries TRBV6-2 or TRBV6-3 and TRBJ1-2, with D possibly being TRBD1 (6 bases). Germline CDR1 reads MNHEY; CDR2 reads SVGEGT. The V end lost 4 bases, the J end lost 4 bases, and 10 bases lay between the germline ends. The CDR3 length is 13 residues.

The chain links TRBV9 to TRBJ2-2; 13 bases are a match to TRBD2. There are 18 residues in the CDR3. With 0 bases clipped from V and 0 bases from J, the junction kept 2 bases outside the gene matches. Germline V gives CDR1 SGDLS, CDR2 YYNGEE. The DNA of the CDR3 is TGTGCCAGCAGCGTAGGACTAGCGGGGGGCACGAACACCGGGGAGCTGTTTTTT. This sequence encodes CASSVGLAGGTNTGELFF.

The chain combines TRBV10-3 with TRBJ1-5; the D gene is possibly TRBD1 (6 bases). V dropped 5 bases and J dropped 7 bases, with 21 bases sitting between them. Germline V gene sequence: CDR1 ENHRY, CDR2 SYGVKD. The CDR3 extends over 16 amino acids. The CDR3 nucleotides read TGTGCCATCAGTCCCCGGTTCGGGGGCGCGGGACAGCCCCAGCATTTT. Translating it yields CAISPRFGGAGQPQHF.

The sample holds many counts of this clonotype. This chain uses TRBV7-2 with TRBJ2-3, with D unclear. V dropped 1 base and J dropped 4 bases, with 6 bases sitting between them. This CDR3 has 13 residues. Per germline, CDR1 SGHTA and CDR2 FQGNSA. The CDR3 DNA sequence: TGTGCCAGCAGCTTAGGTCACTCAGATACGCAGTATTTT. Its protein is CASSLGHSDTQYF.

This clonotype was counted only a few times. The chain combines TRBV12-3 or TRBV12-4 with TRBJ2-7; D is ambiguous. The CDR3 extends over 13 amino acids. V was shortened by 6 bases and J by 3 bases, with 12 bases between the two germline ends. CDR3 DNA sequence: TGTGCCAGCAGCCCCCAACGCCTCTACGAGCAGTACTTC. Protein: CASSPQRLYEQYF.

The rearrangement uses TRBV6-1 and TRBJ1-2, with D perhaps matching TRBD1 (5 bases). Trimming stripped 6 bases from V and 8 bases from J, with 16 bases between. Per germline, CDR1 MNHNS and CDR2 SASEGT. The CDR3 extends over 13 amino acids. CDR3 residues: CASRRNAGAGYTF. The CDR3 DNA follows: TGTGCCAGCAGACGAAACGCCGGGGCCGGCTACACCTTC.

This clonotype was picked up many times. The CDR3 DNA reads TGCGCCAGCAGCCAGATAACAGCGGCCTACACAGATACGCAGTATTTT. Translated: CASSQITAAYTDTQYF. The chain has TRBV4-3 and TRBJ2-3, with D tentatively TRBD2 (5 bases). V was cut by 3 bases and J by 2 bases, with 15 bases left in between. Germline V CDR1 and CDR2: LGHNA, YSLEER. The CDR3 consists of 16 residues.

This rearrangement joins TRBV7-8 to TRBJ2-5; 7 bases agree with TRBD1. Germline CDR1 and CDR2: SGHVS and FQNEAQ. This CDR3 is 15 amino acids long. Trimming removed 1 base from V and 5 bases from J; junction bases left unmatched: 7. DNA of the CDR3: TGTGCCAGCAGCTTAGAACACAGGGGCTGGGAGACCCAGTACTTC. This gives the protein CASSLEHRGWETQYF.

This clonotype has a count of ten or more. J is TRBJ2-5 and V is TRBV29-1, with D unclear. CDR3 length: 12 amino acids. Trimming left V 5 bases short and J 2 bases short, with 9 bases between. The germline gives CDR1 SQVTM, CDR2 ANQGSEA. The DNA for the CDR3 is TGCAGCGTTCAAGTGGGGCAAGAGACCCAGTACTTC. It yields the protein CSVQVGQETQYF.

The V call is TRBV5-1, the J call TRBJ2-1; TRBD2 matches at 7 bases. After removal of 2 bases from V and 5 bases from J, the junction contained 7 bases not matched to a gene. Germline CDR1 and CDR2: SGHRS and YFSETQ. The CDR3 length is 15 residues. The CDR3 sequence: CASSFTPGGDNEQFF. The CDR3, as DNA: TGCGCCAGCAGCTTTACCCCGGGAGGCGACAATGAGCAGTTCTTC.

The chain uses TRBV20-1 and TRBJ1-1; D perhaps matches TRBD1 (5 bases). This CDR3 is 13 amino acids long. The V end lost 4 bases, the J end lost 4 bases, and 13 bases lay between the germline ends. Per the germline V gene, CDR1 is DFQATT and CDR2 is SNEGSKA (reference sequence). The CDR3 reads CSAITGGGTEAFF. CDR3 DNA sequence: TGCAGTGCTATAACCGGGGGAGGCACTGAAGCTTTCTTT.

This chain uses TRBV12-3 or TRBV12-4 with TRBJ1-5, with unresolved D. Trimming pared 6 bases from V and 3 bases from J, leaving 12 bases between. The CDR3 extends over 14 amino acids. The CDR3 sequence: CASSFSGNNQPQHF. The CDR3 coding sequence is TGTGCCAGCAGCTTTTCGGGTAACAATCAGCCCCAGCATTTT.

V usage is TRBV20-1 and J usage is TRBJ2-7, with 8 positions matching TRBD1. After removal of 3 bases from V and 4 bases from J, the junction contained 11 bases not matched to a gene. CDR3 size: 15 residues. Germline-derived CDR1 and CDR2 are DFQATT and SNEGSKA (reference sequence). As DNA, the CDR3 is TGCAGTGCTAGCTACCGGGACAGGTTAAGTTACGAGCAGTACTTC. As protein: CSASYRDRLSYEQYF.

This clonotype showed up just a few times. This chain uses TRBV7-2 with TRBJ1-5; TRBD1 agrees at 7 bases. The CDR3 totals 16 residues. V gave up 5 bases and J gave up 1 base; unmatched junction bases: 8. CDR1 and CDR2 (germline): SGHTA, FQGNSA. The CDR3, as DNA: TGTGCCAGCAGCCTCCGGAGGACAGGCAGCAATCAGCCCCAGCATTTT. Protein: CASSLRRTGSNQPQHF.

This rearrangement joins TRBV7-2 to TRBJ2-3, with D tentatively TRBD2 (6 bases). V was clipped by 2 bases and J by 3 bases, with 18 bases between them. The CDR3 runs 17 residues. Germline loops: CDR1 SGHTA, CDR2 FQGNSA. This CDR3 is CASSLTAGSRWTDTQYF. In DNA, the CDR3 is TGTGCCAGCAGCTTAACGGCCGGGAGTAGATGGACAGATACGCAGTATTTT.

The chain employs TRBV30 and TRBJ1-2; 8 bases match TRBD1. CDR3 size: 12 residues. Trimming cost V 2 bases and J 8 bases; bases outside gene matches: 4. Germline lookup yields CDR1 GTSNPN and CDR2 SVGIG (reference sequence). The CDR3 protein is CAWSSGGDGYTF. The CDR3 DNA reads as TGTGCCTGGAGTTCAGGGGGCGACGGCTACACCTTC.

This clonotype was detected many times. This chain links TRBV12-3 or TRBV12-4 with TRBJ1-5; D unresolved. The CDR3 has 13 amino acids. With 6 bases removed from V and 5 bases from J, the gap between germline ends came to 11 bases. The CDR3 sequence: CASSNVEDQPQHF. The CDR3 bases are TGTGCCAGCAGCAACGTTGAGGATCAGCCCCAGCATTTT.

This clonotype has only a few counts. The chain carries TRBV12-3 or TRBV12-4 and TRBJ2-1; no definite D call. Trimming pared 1 base from V and 3 bases from J, leaving 7 bases between. This CDR3 region has 14 residues. This CDR3 reads CASSLGADYNEQFF. CDR3 nucleotide sequence: TGTGCCAGCAGTTTAGGGGCAGACTACAATGAGCAGTTCTTC.

The chain carries TRBV7-8 and TRBJ2-1, with D tentatively TRBD1 or TRBD2 (5 bases each). CDR1 is SGHVS, CDR2 FQNEAQ, per germline. This CDR3 has 14 amino acids. V shed 1 base and J shed 5 bases, with 9 bases lying between them. This CDR3 reads CASSLDGTHNEQFF. In nucleotides, the CDR3 is TGTGCCAGCAGCTTAGATGGGACGCACAATGAGCAGTTCTTC.

This chain joins TRBV15 and TRBJ2-3; D is possibly TRBD2 (5 bases). V was shortened by 8 bases and J by 8 bases, with 14 bases between the two germline ends. Germline V lookup: CDR1 LNHNV, CDR2 YYDKDF (reference sequence). The CDR3 is made up of 12 amino acids. The CDR3 is CATGSGLATQYF. The CDR3 coding sequence is TGTGCCACCGGGTCGGGGTTGGCTACGCAGTATTTT.

Notes on this clonotype: At one end, the junction sequence differs from germline, possibly due to a read error. The CDR3 sequence: CASRSGQLNTEAFF. CDR3 coding DNA: TGTGCCAGCAGATCGGGACAGCTGAACACTGAAGCTTTCTTT. The chain recombines TRBV5-1 with TRBJ1-1; 7 nucleotides match TRBD1. The V gene's germline CDR1 is SGHRS and CDR2 YFSETQ. The length of the CDR3 is 14 residues.

The chain employs TRBV24-1 and TRBJ2-2, with D unresolved. Trimming removed 4 bases from V and 6 bases from J, with 14 bases in between. Germline CDR1 and CDR2: KGHDR and SFDVKD. The CDR3 consists of 15 residues. Here the CDR3 DNA reads TGTGCCACCAGTGACCCTCGTACGTCTGCCGGGGAGCTGTTTTTT. It encodes CATSDPRTSAGELFF.